The 21 T cell receptor beta chains presented below share a single source sample, sequenced in a study of T cells in tuberculosis. Profiled with immunoSEQ multiplex PCR; TCRdb holds only in-frame clones, not every one. In the table there are more than 70,000 clones, around 90% of which are singletons. Cells were sorted from thawed PBMC rested overnight and stained with GMM-loaded CD1B tetramer, viability dye and anti-CD3. C32 glucose monomycolate from Rhodococcus equi was loaded onto the CD1B tetramers. The specimen sequenced was CD1b-GMM tetramer-negative cells sorted from PBMCs. The receptors were sampled from an adult woman with latent tuberculosis.

The CDR3 here is CSASRDYEQFF. Here the CDR3 DNA reads TGCAGTGCTAGCCGGGATTATGAGCAGTTCTTC. The chain has TRBV20-1 and TRBJ2-1; D is perhaps TRBD2 (5 bases). The V end was cut by 3 bases, the J end by 8 bases, with 8 bases between. Germline CDR1 and CDR2: DFQATT and SNEGSKA (reference sequence). CDR3 size: 11 residues.

The chain uses TRBV12-5 and TRBJ2-1; 10 bases agree with TRBD2. Per germline, CDR1 LGHNT and CDR2 FRNRAP. The CDR3 is 12 residues long. The CDR3 loop is CIESGGATEQFF. CDR3 DNA sequence: TGTATAGAAAGCGGGGGGGCAACTGAGCAGTTCTTC.

V gene TRBV6-6 combines with J gene TRBJ1-5; D is unresolved. Looked up from germline, CDR1 is MNHNY and CDR2 is SVGAGI (reference sequence). CDR3 size: 13 residues. V was cut by 3 bases and J by 4 bases, with 7 bases left in between. The CDR3 spells CASSYTANQPQHF. DNA of the CDR3: TGTGCCAGCAGTTATACCGCGAATCAGCCCCAGCATTTT.

The count of this clone is one. V and J are TRBV5-1 and TRBJ2-1; the D is unclear. The germline V gene has CDR1 SGHRS and CDR2 YFSETQ. This CDR3 contains 12 residues. Trimming removed 2 bases from V and 9 bases from J, with 9 bases in between. CDR3 in amino acids: CASSLETGEQFF. CDR3 coding DNA: TGCGCCAGCAGCTTAGAGACTGGTGAGCAGTTCTTC. The full variable domain, completed using reference TRBV5-1 and TRBJ2-1, is KAGVTQTPRYLIKTRGQQVTLSCSPISGHRSVSWYQQTPGQGLQFLFEYFSETQRNKGNFPGRFSGRQFSNSRSEMNVSTLELGDSALYLCASSLETGEQFFGPGTRLTVL.

The V call is TRBV30, the J call TRBJ2-5, with 7 bases matching TRBD2. Germline assignment: CDR1 GTSNPN and CDR2 SVGIG (reference sequence). The CDR3 runs to 14 residues. V lost 3 bases, J lost 1 base, and 5 bases stayed unmatched. The CDR3 protein is CAWRRLAAQETQYF. CDR3 DNA sequence: TGTGCCTGGAGGCGGCTAGCGGCCCAAGAGACCCAGTACTTC.

The chain uses TRBV19 and TRBJ2-5; 9 nucleotides match TRBD2. V lost 8 bases to trimming and J lost 7 bases; unmatched junction nucleotides: 11. The germline CDR1 and CDR2 sequences are LNHDA and SQIVND (reference sequence). The CDR3 spans 14 residues. CDR3 in DNA: TGTGCCAGTGGGGCTAGCGGGGCGGTGGGGACCCAGTACTTC. This codes for CASGASGAVGTQYF.

The chain combines TRBV5-1 with TRBJ1-4; no reliable D call. Germline CDR1 is SGHRS and CDR2 is YFSETQ. V lost 0 bases and J lost 5, with 5 bases in between. CDR3 length: 13 residues. The CDR3 loop reads CASSLGQNEKLFF. CDR3 bases: TGCGCCAGCAGCTTGGGGCAGAATGAAAAACTGTTTTTT. The whole variable domain, remainder taken from reference TRBV5-1 and TRBJ1-4, is KAGVTQTPRYLIKTRGQQVTLSCSPISGHRSVSWYQQTPGQGLQFLFEYFSETQRNKGNFPGRFSGRQFSNSRSEMNVSTLELGDSALYLCASSLGQNEKLFFGSGTQLSVL.

V gene TRBV19 combines with J gene TRBJ2-1; D is unclear. From germline, CDR1 is LNHDA and CDR2 SQIVND (reference sequence). V dropped 3 bases and J dropped 3 bases, with 9 bases sitting between them. This CDR3 has 14 residues. The CDR3 DNA reads as TGTGCCAGTAGTATGCTTGCAGTCTACAATGAGCAGTTCTTC. Translation gives CASSMLAVYNEQFF.

J is TRBJ1-6 and V is TRBV7-2; 9 bases align to TRBD1. This CDR3 has 16 amino acids. The germline V gene encodes CDR1 SGHTA and CDR2 FQGNSA. The V and J ends lost 5 bases and 4 bases, in that order; junction bases with no gene match: 6. CDR3 bases: TGTGCCAGCAGCCCACAGGGGGCGCTTTATAATTCACCCCTCCACTTT. It yields the protein CASSPQGALYNSPLHF. Variable domain in full (rest from reference TRBV7-2 and TRBJ1-6): GAGVSQSPSNKVTEKGKDVELRCDPISGHTALYWYRQSLGQGLEFLIYFQGNSAPDKSGLPSDRFSAERTGGSVSTLTIQRTQQEDSAVYLCASSPQGALYNSPLHFGNGTRLTVT.

V gene TRBV6-1 combines with J gene TRBJ1-3, with 8 bases aligning to TRBD1. Germline CDR1 and CDR2: MNHNS and SASEGT. V lost 9 bases to trimming and J lost 4 bases; unmatched junction nucleotides: 8. The CDR3 has 14 amino acids. The CDR3 region has the DNA TGTGCCAGGGGGCAGGGGGCTTTCGGAAACACCATATATTTT. Amino acid sequence: CARGQGAFGNTIYF.

The chain recombines TRBV28 with TRBJ1-2; D is undetermined. Trimming left V 4 bases short and J 5 bases short, with 20 bases between. The CDR3 has 16 residues. CDR1 is MDHEN and CDR2 is SYDVKM in the germline V gene. The CDR3 loop reads CASSSNRETYRYGYTF. In nucleotides, the CDR3 is TGTGCCAGCAGTTCAAATCGTGAGACATACCGATATGGCTACACCTTC.

This chain joins TRBV6-1 and TRBJ2-5; 14 positions match TRBD2. The CDR3 contains 17 residues. Germline assignment: CDR1 MNHNS and CDR2 SASEGT. The V and J ends lost 2 bases and 6 bases, in that order; junction bases with no gene match: 8. CDR3 region: CASSELTSGGAGKTQYF. The CDR3 nucleotides read TGTGCCAGCAGTGAATTGACTAGCGGGGGGGCCGGAAAGACCCAGTACTTC.

This clone was seen more than once but under ten times. DNA of the CDR3: TGTGCCAGTAGTACCCGACAGGGGGCTGATGGCTACACCTTC. Its protein product is CASSTRQGADGYTF. This chain connects TRBV19 to TRBJ1-2, with 10 bases aligning to TRBD1. The CDR3 extends over 14 amino acids. V shed 4 bases and J 6 bases; nucleotides not matched to a gene: 5. Germline V lookup: CDR1 LNHDA, CDR2 SQIVND (reference sequence).

The chain has TRBV6-1 and TRBJ2-3; 13 positions agree with TRBD2. There are 15 residues in the CDR3. The V segment lost 5 bases and the J segment 9 bases; nucleotides outside the gene matches: 8. CDR1 MNHNS and CDR2 SASEGT come from the germline V gene. CDR3 sequence reads: CASSIGTSGAGTQYF. DNA of the CDR3: TGTGCCAGCAGTATCGGGACTAGCGGGGCCGGGACGCAGTATTTT.

The V call is TRBV28, the J call TRBJ2-7; 8 nucleotides line up with TRBD1. The CDR3 covers 17 residues. Trimming cost V 6 bases and J 4 bases; bases outside gene matches: 17. The germline V gene has CDR1 MDHEN and CDR2 SYDVKM. Written as DNA, the CDR3 is TGTGCCAGCAGCACCCCCCCTGGGACAGGAGGACGTTACGAGCAGTACGTC. It codes for CASSTPPGTGGRYEQYV.

The J gene is TRBJ1-4, the V gene TRBV11-2, with no clear D. The germline CDR1 and CDR2 sequences are SGHAT and FQNNGV. V lost 5 bases, J lost 6 bases, and 13 bases lay in between. This CDR3 is built from 14 residues. The DNA of the CDR3 is TGTGCCAGCAGCCCTCTTGGGCCAGATGAAAAACTGTTTTTT. As protein: CASSPLGPDEKLFF.

The gene calls are TRBV2 and TRBJ2-2; D possibly corresponds to TRBD1 (6 bases). Germline CDR1 reads SNHLY; CDR2 reads FYNNEI. V lost 7 bases and J lost 6, with 12 bases in between. The CDR3 length is 13 residues. The chain's CDR3 is CASTPSGAGELFF. Here the CDR3 DNA reads TGTGCCAGCACTCCCTCAGGGGCCGGGGAGCTGTTTTTT.

The chain links TRBV19 to TRBJ2-1; TRBD2 agrees at 10 bases. The V segment lost 7 bases and the J segment 10 bases; nucleotides outside the gene matches: 7. The CDR3 spans 13 residues. Germline V gene data show CDR1 as LNHDA and CDR2 as SQIVND (reference sequence). The CDR3 sequence is CASNNLAGGEQFF. DNA for the CDR3: TGTGCCAGTAATAACTTAGCGGGGGGCGAGCAGTTCTTC.

This chain connects TRBV2 to TRBJ1-1, with D maybe TRBD1 (6 bases). V lost 2 bases and J 5 bases, leaving 12 bases between the germline ends. The germline V gene encodes CDR1 SNHLY and CDR2 FYNNEI. This CDR3 is 14 amino acids long. The CDR3 DNA sequence: TGTGCCAGCAGTGAATTATGGGGGCGGACTGAAGCTTTCTTT. This sequence encodes CASSELWGRTEAFF.

The chain uses TRBV6-1 and TRBJ1-1, with 9 nucleotides matching TRBD1. The germline gives CDR1 MNHNS, CDR2 SASEGT. V lost 4 bases and J lost 5; bases outside the gene matches: 8. CDR3 length: 15 amino acids. DNA for the CDR3: TGTGCCAGCAGTGTGGACAGGGGCGTGGGAACTGAAGCTTTCTTT. It encodes CASSVDRGVGTEAFF.

Turning to this clone: The sample has other DNA sequences that encode this CDR3 too. V and J are TRBV5-1 and TRBJ1-2; the match to TRBD1 covers 9 bases. Germline loops: CDR1 SGHRS, CDR2 YFSETQ. V dropped 0 bases and J dropped 2; count of bases not matched to a gene: 5. The CDR3 is made up of 16 amino acids. CDR3 nucleotide sequence: TGCGCCAGCAGCTTGGGGCTCGGACAGGGGAACTATGGCTACACCTTC. Its translation: CASSLGLGQGNYGYTF.